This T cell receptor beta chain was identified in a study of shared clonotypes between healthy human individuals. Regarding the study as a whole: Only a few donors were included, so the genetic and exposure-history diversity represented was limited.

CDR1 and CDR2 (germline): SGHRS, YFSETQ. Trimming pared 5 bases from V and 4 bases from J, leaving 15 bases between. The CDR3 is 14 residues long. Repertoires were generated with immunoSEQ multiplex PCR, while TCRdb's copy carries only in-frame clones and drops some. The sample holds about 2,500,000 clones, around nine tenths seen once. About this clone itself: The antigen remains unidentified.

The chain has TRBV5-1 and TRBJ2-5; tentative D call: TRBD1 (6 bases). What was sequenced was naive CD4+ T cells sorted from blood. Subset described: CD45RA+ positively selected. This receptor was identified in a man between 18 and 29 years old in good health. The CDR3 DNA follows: TGCGCCAGCAGTCGCAAGACAGGTCCAGAGACCCAGTACTTC. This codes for CASSRKTGPETQYF.